Presented here are 5 T cell receptor beta chains from one specimen sequenced in a study of T cells after yellow fever vaccination. MiXCR was run by TCRdb on the 5' RACE reads, yielding one entry per CDR3 protein. There are more than 450,000 distinct CDR3 sequences in the sample; around a fifth occur only once, and approximately 16% lies in the top ten. Sequencing was performed on PBMCs, taken more than 20 days after the first yellow fever vaccination. The receptors were gathered from a man in his late teens or twenties who received the YFV17D yellow fever vaccine.

The table lists this clonotype with a few counts. The V gene is TRBV4-1, the J gene TRBJ1-6, with TRBD1 matching 7 bases. CDR3 length: 15 residues. The germline V gene has CDR1 MGHRA and CDR2 YSYEKL. The ends lost 3 bases at V and 7 bases at J; junction bases unmatched: 6. CDR3: CASSHPGGLNSPLHF. In DNA form, the CDR3 reads TGCGCCAGCAGCCATCCAGGGGGACTGAATTCACCCCTCCACTTT.

V and J are TRBV29-1 and TRBJ2-1, with D uncertain. Trimming took off 4 bases at V and 7 bases at J, with 14 bases between the two ends. There are 13 residues in the CDR3. Germline V gene data show CDR1 as SQVTM and CDR2 as ANQGSEA. The CDR3 protein is CSVGGIKLNEQFF. CDR3 nucleotides: TGCAGCGTTGGTGGAATTAAGTTAAATGAGCAGTTCTTC.

The chain joins TRBV6-5 to TRBJ2-3; TRBD2 might be the D (5 bases). V gave up 7 bases and J gave up 4 bases, with 21 bases separating them. Germline CDR1 is MNHEY and CDR2 is SVGAGI. CDR3 length: 16 residues. CDR3: CASKLGVAQEADTQYF. The CDR3, as DNA: TGTGCCAGCAAGTTAGGAGTCGCCCAGGAGGCAGATACGCAGTATTTT.

J is TRBJ2-5 and V is TRBV11-2; D tentatively reads TRBD1 or TRBD2 (6 bases each). The germline V gene encodes CDR1 SGHAT and CDR2 FQNNGV. CDR3 length: 13 amino acids. V was pared by 6 bases and J by 3 bases, with 11 bases between. CDR3 loop: CASRQGLKETQYF. The CDR3 coding sequence is TGTGCCAGCAGACAGGGACTTAAAGAGACCCAGTACTTC.

This rearrangement joins TRBV5-1 to TRBJ2-2; D might be TRBD2 (5 bases). Germline CDR1 is SGHRS and CDR2 is YFSETQ. Between the trimmed V and J ends, which lost 3 bases and 7 bases, there was a span of 13 bases. The CDR3 spans 14 residues. CDR3 DNA: TGCGCCAGCAGCTACCGGGGAATGAACGGGGAGCTGTTTTTT. This gives the protein CASSYRGMNGELFF.